Each of the 25 T cell receptor beta chains below was sequenced from the same sample in a study of blood T cell repertoires in COVID-19. TCRdb's copy holds only in-frame clones and misses some; the assay was immunoSEQ multiplex PCR. The table records 220,000 or so clones, just over 85% of them present only once. Input material: PBMCs or T cells enriched from blood (not recorded which). The receptors shown here come from a woman aged 50 to 60 with acute COVID-19.

As for this clone: A much larger clone differs by one base, so this may be a read error. Other DNA variants within this sample encode the same CDR3. The chain recombines TRBV9 with TRBJ2-7, with 10 bases lining up with TRBD1. The CDR3 is made up of 13 amino acids. The V gene end was trimmed by 5 bases and the J gene end by 2 bases; junction bases not matched to a gene: 1. Germline CDR1 is SGDLS and CDR2 is YYNGEE. The CDR3 reads CASSGQGAYEQYF. CDR3 nucleotide sequence: TGTGCCAGCAGTGGACAGGGGGCCTACGAGCAGTACTTC.

The chain is built from TRBV10-3 and TRBJ2-7; 15 bases match TRBD2. The CDR3 has 13 residues. Germline V CDR1 and CDR2: ENHRY, SYGVKD. V dropped 10 bases and J dropped 5; count of bases not matched to a gene: 3. CDR3 region: CATGLAGGDEQYF. CDR3 nucleotide sequence: TGTGCCACCGGACTAGCGGGAGGGGACGAGCAGTACTTC.

This chain uses TRBV19 with TRBJ1-5; 8 bases line up with TRBD1. CDR1 and CDR2 (germline): LNHDA, SQIVND (reference sequence). Trimming cost V 1 base and J 5 bases; bases outside gene matches: 4. The CDR3 runs 15 residues. In nucleotides, the CDR3 is TGTGCCAGTAGTATAGGGACAGGGCTCTATCAGCCCCAGCATTTT. This gives the protein CASSIGTGLYQPQHF. The full variable domain, rest sourced from reference TRBV19 and TRBJ1-5, is DGGITQSPKYLFRKEGQNVTLSCEQNLNHDAMYWYRQDPGQGLRLIYYSQIVNDFQKGDIAEGYSVSREKKESFPLTVTSAQKNPTAFYLCASSIGTGLYQPQHFGDGTRLSIL.

This clone occurred a few times. In DNA form, the CDR3 reads TGTGCCAGCAGACGACTGTTTGAGCAGTTCTTC. Translating gives CASRRLFEQFF. The rearrangement uses TRBV6-5 and TRBJ2-1, with unresolved D. The germline CDR1 and CDR2 sequences are MNHEY and SVGAGI. V lost 6 bases, J lost 9 bases, and 9 bases lay in between. This CDR3 contains 11 residues.

V gene TRBV21-1 combines with J gene TRBJ2-5; the listed D gene, TRBD2, was not tested against the DNA. TRBV21-1 is a pseudogene locus. The CDR3 runs 17 residues. The DNA for the CDR3 is TGTGCCAGCAGCAAAGCCGTATGGCGGGCGGGCCAAGAGACCCAGTACTTC. Protein: CASSKAVWRAGQETQYF.

The V and J genes are TRBV2 and TRBJ2-1; 11 bases map to TRBD2. This CDR3 is 15 amino acids long. The V and J ends lost 6 bases and 4 bases, in that order; junction bases with no gene match: 5. CDR1 and CDR2 from the germline V gene are SNHLY and FYNNEI. The CDR3 spells CASRAGTSGYNEQFF. CDR3 coding DNA: TGTGCCAGCAGGGCGGGGACTAGCGGATACAATGAGCAGTTCTTC.

The rearrangement uses TRBV10-3 and TRBJ1-2; 7 bases align to TRBD1. Germline V gene data show CDR1 as ENHRY and CDR2 as SYGVKD. The CDR3 loop spans 14 amino acids. V lost 6 bases to trimming and J lost 8 bases; unmatched junction nucleotides: 12. The CDR3, as DNA: TGTGCCATCAGATGGACAGGTATTATGCGCGGCTACACCTTC. Translated, it gives CAIRWTGIMRGYTF.

The chain couples TRBV27 to TRBJ1-5, with 8 positions matching TRBD1. J gave up 4 bases and V 7 bases, and 18 bases lay outside the gene matches. The CDR3 covers 18 residues. Germline values: CDR1 MNHEY, CDR2 SMNVEV (reference sequence). The DNA for the CDR3 is TGTGCCAGCACCCGCAAAGATACCAGGGGGCATGGAAATCAGCCCCAGCATTTT. This gives the protein CASTRKDTRGHGNQPQHF.

CDR3: CASSIPGQAVYEQFF. DNA of the CDR3: TGTGCCAGTAGTATTCCGGGACAGGCTGTTTATGAGCAGTTCTTC. The chain joins TRBV19 to TRBJ2-1; 8 bases line up with TRBD1. CDR1 and CDR2 from the germline V gene are LNHDA and SQIVND (reference sequence). This CDR3 is 15 amino acids long. Trimming at V came to 3 bases and at J to 8 bases, leaving 9 bases not matched to a gene. The whole variable domain, filled in from reference TRBV19 and TRBJ2-1, reads DGGITQSPKYLFRKEGQNVTLSCEQNLNHDAMYWYRQDPGQGLRLIYYSQIVNDFQKGDIAEGYSVSREKKESFPLTVTSAQKNPTAFYLCASSIPGQAVYEQFFGPGTRLTVL.

This chain joins TRBV7-2 and TRBJ2-7, with 7 bases fitting TRBD2. Looked up from germline, CDR1 is SGHTA and CDR2 is FQGNSA. CDR3 length equals 14 residues. V gave up 5 bases and J gave up 0 bases; unmatched junction bases: 4. For the CDR3, the DNA is TGTGCCAGCAGCCTCAGCGGGACCTCCTACGAGCAGTACTTC. Protein: CASSLSGTSYEQYF.

The chain couples TRBV2 to TRBJ2-1; TRBD2 matches 13 bases. V shed 9 bases, J shed 7 bases, and the junction held 6 bases outside the gene matches. The CDR3 is 14 amino acids. Per germline, CDR1 SNHLY and CDR2 FYNNEI. The CDR3 spells CARKLAGGPNEQFF. In DNA form, the CDR3 reads TGTGCCAGGAAACTAGCGGGAGGGCCGAATGAGCAGTTCTTC.

The chain recombines TRBV29-1 with TRBJ1-2, with a tentative D call TRBD1 (5 bases). Germline assignment: CDR1 SQVTM and CDR2 ANQGSEA. V gave up 3 bases and J gave up 2 bases, with 7 bases separating them. This CDR3 region has 12 residues. CDR3 loop: CSVDPGNYGYTF. As DNA, the CDR3 is TGCAGCGTTGATCCAGGGAACTATGGCTACACCTTC.

The chain carries TRBV7-2 and TRBJ1-4; no definite D call. From germline, CDR1 is SGHTA and CDR2 FQGNSA. This CDR3 spans 15 amino acids. V gave up 3 bases and J gave up 0 bases, with 8 bases separating them. As DNA, the CDR3 is TGTGCCAGCAGCTTCCACGCAGCAACTAATGAAAAACTGTTTTTT. Protein product: CASSFHAATNEKLFF.

The V and J genes are TRBV30 and TRBJ2-1, with D tentatively TRBD2 (5 bases). Germline V gene data show CDR1 as GTSNPN and CDR2 as SVGIG (reference sequence). Trimming left V 1 base short and J 7 bases short, with 14 bases between. The CDR3 spans 14 residues. CDR3 in DNA: TGTGCCTGGAGTGAGTCTAGCTCGGTGAATGAGCAGTTCTTC. Amino acids: CAWSESSSVNEQFF. The whole variable domain, remainder taken from reference TRBV30 and TRBJ2-1, is SQTIHQWPATLVQPVGSPLSLECTVEGTSNPNLYWYRQAAGRGLQLLFYSVGIGQISSEVPQNLSASRPQDRQFILSSKKLLLSDSGFYLCAWSESSSVNEQFFGPGTRLTVL.

This rearrangement joins TRBV27 to TRBJ1-5, with D unclear. Trimming pared 3 bases from V and 5 bases from J, leaving 8 bases between. Germline-derived CDR1 and CDR2 are MNHEY and SMNVEV (reference sequence). This CDR3 has 13 residues. The CDR3 DNA sequence: TGTGCCAGCAGTTTTATCGGGGATCAGCCCCAGCATTTT. Its protein is CASSFIGDQPQHF.

The chain joins TRBV20-1 to TRBJ2-3; 13 nucleotides match TRBD2. The CDR3 extends over 17 amino acids. Germline V gene data show CDR1 as DFQATT and CDR2 as SNEGSKA (reference sequence). Trimming removed 3 bases from V and 0 bases from J; junction bases left unmatched: 6. The CDR3 loop reads CSASGGTSGTSTDTQYF. The DNA for the CDR3 is TGCAGTGCTAGTGGGGGGACTAGCGGGACTAGCACAGATACGCAGTATTTT.

The table lists this clone with a count of one. The genes are TRBV3-1 (or the pseudogene TRBV3-2) and TRBJ2-2; the D gene is possibly TRBD1 (7 bases). Per germline, CDR1 LGHDT and CDR2 YNNKEL (reference sequence). The CDR3 loop spans 19 amino acids. Trimming pared 0 bases from V and 0 bases from J, leaving 17 bases between. The CDR3 region has the DNA TGTGCCAGCAGCCAAGAGATGCCGACAGGGAGGACGAACACCGGGGAGCTGTTTTTT. Translation gives CASSQEMPTGRTNTGELFF.

This sequence joins TRBV6-2 or TRBV6-3 and TRBJ2-1; tentatively, D is TRBD1 (6 bases). Germline loops: CDR1 MNHEY, CDR2 SVGEGT. V lost 4 bases, J lost 4 bases, and 8 bases lay in between. The CDR3 is made up of 13 amino acids. CDR3 sequence: CASSLQGYNEQFF. DNA of the CDR3: TGTGCCAGCAGTTTACAGGGTTACAATGAGCAGTTCTTC.

J is TRBJ1-1 and V is TRBV15; D unclear. Between the trimmed V and J ends, which lost 0 bases and 4 bases, there was a span of 12 bases. CDR1 LNHNV and CDR2 YYDKDF come from the germline V gene (reference sequence). The CDR3 has 15 amino acids. CDR3 region: CATSRDEERSTEAFF. The CDR3 DNA reads TGTGCCACCAGCAGAGATGAGGAAAGGAGCACTGAAGCTTTCTTT.

The gene calls are TRBV2 and TRBJ2-3; D is perhaps TRBD2 (6 bases). V was trimmed by 7 bases and J by 2 bases, leaving 10 bases between them. The CDR3 loop spans 13 amino acids. From germline, CDR1 is SNHLY and CDR2 FYNNEI. The CDR3 nucleotides are TGTGCCAGCAAGACGGACTACACAGATACGCAGTATTTT. Its translation: CASKTDYTDTQYF.

The V gene is TRBV5-1, the J gene TRBJ2-7, with TRBD1 identical over 11 bases. This CDR3 has 15 residues. The germline V gene encodes CDR1 SGHRS and CDR2 YFSETQ. The V segment lost 4 bases and the J segment 2 bases; nucleotides outside the gene matches: 5. The CDR3 spells CASSVRTGGPYEQYF. For the CDR3, the DNA is TGCGCCAGCAGCGTAAGGACAGGGGGCCCCTACGAGCAGTACTTC. Combining the CDR3 with reference TRBV5-1 and TRBJ2-7 gives the whole variable domain KAGVTQTPRYLIKTRGQQVTLSCSPISGHRSVSWYQQTPGQGLQFLFEYFSETQRNKGNFPGRFSGRQFSNSRSEMNVSTLELGDSALYLCASSVRTGGPYEQYFGPGTRLTVT.

The chain links TRBV2 to TRBJ1-1, with D possibly TRBD1 on 6 matching bases. Per the germline V gene, CDR1 is SNHLY and CDR2 is FYNNEI. The ends were cut back, 0 bases at V and 2 bases at J, with 19 bases in the middle. The CDR3 consists of 18 residues. DNA of the CDR3: TGTGCCAGCAGTGAAGCGGACAGCATCTGGGGACCAAACACTGAAGCTTTCTTT. As protein: CASSEADSIWGPNTEAFF.

CDR3 in DNA: TGTGCCAGCTCACCAAGGGGCCCTGGGGCCAACGTCCTGACTTTC. Amino acids: CASSPRGPGANVLTF. The chain is built from TRBV18 and TRBJ2-6, with D perhaps TRBD1 (5 bases). The ends were cut back, 2 bases at V and 2 bases at J, with 7 bases in the middle. Germline CDR1 is KGHSH and CDR2 is LQKENI. The CDR3 totals 15 residues.

The chain combines TRBV28 with TRBJ2-7, with 11 positions matching TRBD2. Unmatched junction bases numbered 7, after V lost 2 bases and J lost 1 base. Germline-derived CDR1 and CDR2 are MDHEN and SYDVKM. The CDR3 spans 17 residues. CDR3 sequence reads: CASSLRTGLAVSYEQYF. Here the CDR3 DNA reads TGTGCCAGCAGTTTACGAACGGGACTAGCGGTTTCCTACGAGCAGTACTTC.

The chain is built from TRBV18 and TRBJ1-1; TRBD1 might be the D (6 bases). The CDR3 totals 14 residues. The germline V gene has CDR1 KGHSH and CDR2 LQKENI. V lost 6 bases and J lost 1, with 12 bases in between. In nucleotides, the CDR3 is TGTGCCAGCTCGGGCCAGGGGACGAACACTGAAGCTTTCTTT. Protein sequence: CASSGQGTNTEAFF.